The 8 T cell receptor beta chains below all came from one sample that was sequenced in a study of PD-1 blockade in classical Hodgkin lymphoma. Generated by immunoSEQ multiplex PCR, the TCRdb table keeps only in-frame clones and is missing some. The sample records tens of thousands of clones, more than 75% being singletons. Time point meaning: cycle 4 day 1 (C4D1), after more than 5 weeks of nivolumab. Relapse after autologous stem cell transplantation occurred in every patient, and brentuximab vedotin exposure varied. Source: peripheral blood mononuclear cells (PBMCs), taken before the fourth cycle of nivolumab. The receptors were gathered from a human donor with classical Hodgkin lymphoma.

CDR3 nucleotides: TGTGCCAGCAGAGCCCGGGACAGGGGATCCTACGAGCAGTACTTC. Translated: CASRARDRGSYEQYF. The chain employs TRBV6-5 and TRBJ2-7; 10 bases fit TRBD1. This CDR3 has 15 residues. The V gene end was trimmed by 6 bases and the J gene end by 1 base; junction bases not matched to a gene: 6. Germline V gene data show CDR1 as MNHEY and CDR2 as SVGAGI.

The DNA of the CDR3 is TGTGCCAGCAGCCCGGGACAGACCTATGGCTACACCTTC. Protein sequence: CASSPGQTYGYTF. This sequence joins TRBV7-3 and TRBJ1-2; 7 positions agree with TRBD1. Germline values: CDR1 SGHTA, CDR2 FQGTGA. V dropped 5 bases and J dropped 4; count of bases not matched to a gene: 4. The CDR3 is made up of 13 amino acids.

The chain employs TRBV9 and TRBJ1-4; D call uncertain. V was shortened by 0 bases and J by 12 bases, with 15 bases between the two germline ends. CDR3 length: 14 amino acids. Germline-derived CDR1 and CDR2 are SGDLS and YYNGEE. CDR3 nucleotide sequence: TGTGCCAGCAGCGTAGACAGTGTTTCTTCCGAACTGTTTTTT. This translates into CASSVDSVSSELFF.

The chain has TRBV9 and TRBJ2-2; 9 nucleotides align to TRBD2. The CDR3 loop spans 16 amino acids. Per germline, CDR1 SGDLS and CDR2 YYNGEE. The J segment lost 0 bases and the V segment lost 2 bases, leaving 2 bases of the junction unmatched. The CDR3 region is CASSVTSGANTGELFF. The CDR3, as DNA: TGTGCCAGCAGCGTGACTAGCGGAGCGAACACCGGGGAGCTGTTTTTT.

There are a few counts of this clone. The chain joins TRBV18 to TRBJ1-1; 7 bases are a match to TRBD1. Germline-derived CDR1 and CDR2 are KGHSH and LQKENI. J lost 3 bases, V lost 3 bases, and 1 base had no gene match. The CDR3 is made up of 13 amino acids. CDR3 nucleotides: TGTGCCAGCTCACCTGGACAGGACACTGAAGCTTTCTTT. Amino acids: CASSPGQDTEAFF.

J is TRBJ1-5 and V is TRBV19; D gene ambiguous. The CDR3 loop spans 15 amino acids. V was trimmed by 7 bases and J by 2 bases, leaving 15 bases between them. Germline V CDR1 and CDR2: LNHDA, SQIVND (reference sequence). The CDR3 spells CASKDGLRGNQPQHF. The DNA for the CDR3 is TGTGCCAGTAAGGACGGGCTGAGGGGCAATCAGCCCCAGCATTTT.

This chain connects TRBV11-2 to TRBJ1-3; D might be TRBD1 (5 bases). The CDR3 runs to 14 residues. CDR1 is SGHAT, CDR2 FQNNGV, per germline. V was cut by 5 bases and J by 2 bases, with 10 bases left in between. The chain's CDR3 is CASSPRGAGNTIYF. As DNA, the CDR3 is TGTGCCAGCAGCCCAAGAGGGGCTGGAAACACCATATATTTT. Full variable domain (outside the CDR3, taken from reference TRBV11-2 and TRBJ1-3): EAGVAQSPRYKIIEKRQSVAFWCNPISGHATLYWYQQILGQGPKLLIQFQNNGVVDDSQLPKDRFSAERLKGVDSTLKIQPAKLEDSAVYLCASSPRGAGNTIYFGEGSWLTVV.

The chain combines TRBV27 with TRBJ2-1; D unresolved. The ends were cut back, 2 bases at V and 6 bases at J, with 8 bases in the middle. The CDR3 extends over 13 amino acids. Germline V CDR1 and CDR2: MNHEY, SMNVEV (reference sequence). CDR3 residues: CASSLIDSNEQFF. CDR3 nucleotide sequence: TGTGCCAGCAGTTTAATAGACTCCAATGAGCAGTTCTTC.